This TCR beta chain was captured by sequencing in a study of cytomegalovirus exposure and HLA in healthy donors (dated by TCRdb to 2017 to 2019). About the investigation overall: An earlier analysis of around 600 of the donors reported 276 Gb of sequence data and around 120 million unique TCR beta sequences from about 179 million T cells. To study patterns of TCR occurrence, a later analysis re-analyzed previously published TCR beta repertoires from 600 to 750 donors and added high-resolution HLA genotyping. A few DR-DQ haplotypes were handled as single units for association and clustering because linkage in the cohort was strong. An early release that covered some 640 HLA-typed donors contained approximately 300 gigabases of sequencing data and tens of millions of unique TCR sequences. Of the approximately 400 genotyped donors, over 70% fell in the genetic ancestry cluster associated with self-reported Caucasian donors. In an earlier analysis of about 590 of the donors, high-throughput TCR beta sequencing was used to judge whether each TCR beta V gene segment behaved as functional or pseudogenic. Donor age, sex, ethnicity and CMV serostatus were compiled together with the repertoire data. HLA typing covered class I and class II loci at four-digit resolution. High-throughput TCR immunosequencing, statistical association of individual TCRs with disease status, and machine learning were combined to predict cytomegalovirus infection status. The number of typed donors differed by locus: about 629-630 for A, B, C, DRB1 and DQB1; 522 for DQA1; fewer than 610 for DPA1; and roughly 490 for DPB1. The study aimed to test whether signatures of past pathogen exposure could be identified by cataloging public T cell receptors. Rather than drawing on any new phenotypic data, the later analysis identified candidate immune exposures from TCR beta sequences and the way those sequences occurred across donors. Using immunosequencing, the study profiled T cell repertoires from some 670 subjects and related those repertoires to cytomegalovirus serostatus. Along with the approximately 620-subject first cohort, a separate validation cohort of more than 90 different subjects was used. In a later genetic analysis, genome-wide SNP genotypes for 398 of the 666 donors were used, and that subset was treated as a discovery cohort. Among about 400 genotyped donors of the cohort, an average of around 220,000 unique TCR beta nucleotide sequences was sequenced per donor, of which roughly 17% were non-productive. All discovery cohort repertoires had been generated on a single sequencing platform.

Libraries were made using the immunoSEQ multiplex PCR assay. The multiplex PCR relied on a mix of 60 forward primers for TCR Vbeta segments and 13 reverse primers for TCR Jbeta segments. Amplification of the CDR3 region of rearranged TCR beta genes was performed with a multiplex PCR assay on genomic DNA. On the Illumina HiSeq System, the amplified TCR beta libraries were sequenced as 87-base-pair reads. In the paper's pipeline: Across the roughly 600 repertoires, a later analysis counted tens of millions of unique TCR beta chains, 8.5 million to 12 million of which were shared by at least two donors. A nearest-neighbor algorithm error-corrected the raw reads and collapsed the reads into unique sequences, merging closely related sequences to remove PCR and sequencing errors. CDR3 sequences were aligned to IMGT reference sequences to assign V, D and J gene segments. For a sequence to be retained, a match of at least six nucleotides to both a V gene segment and a J gene segment was required. A rearrangement counted as productive if the CDR3 had no stop codons and remained in frame with V and J, and every other rearrangement counted as non-productive. CDR3 was defined by IMGT convention, running from the second conserved V-encoded cysteine to the conserved J-encoded phenylalanine. Sequences without an unambiguous match to a single V gene segment were excluded from the earlier analysis of a few hundred of the donors. An earlier analysis of 500 to 700 of the donors classified V segments as functional when productive rearrangements were above 56.7% and as segregating when the standard deviation between donors was above 5%. A statistical classification framework was developed to diagnose cytomegalovirus status using the catalog of TCR beta chain sequences. In a later analysis, TCR nucleotide sequences were compared against IMGT/GENE-DB human TR gene sequences so that V and J genes could be assigned. The TCRdist pipeline was used in a later analysis to assign CDR3 sequences and most-parsimonious VDJ recombination scenarios. In a later analysis, every TCR beta chain was defined by the combination of its CDR3 amino acid sequence and its V-gene family, and reads without a unique V-gene family were dropped. As a way to deal with suspected cross-contamination and a sequencing artifact, a later analysis dropped 592 nucleotide sequences that were highly shared and had low generation probability. In a later analysis, a clonal expansion index for each public chain was calculated from normalized within-repertoire ranks of inferred template counts. A later analysis computed generation probabilities with a VDJ recombination model fitted to out-of-frame rearrangements, and checked the results against IGoR. In a later analysis, hypergeometric tests were used to score TCR-TCR, TCR-HLA and TCR-CMV co-occurrence, with a repertoire-size bias correction applied to TCR pairs. In a later analysis, false discovery rates were estimated by permuting HLA or CMV assignments 20 times. In a later analysis, co-occurring TCRs were grouped with DBSCAN, and TCRdist sequence similarity was added when clustering was performed within HLA-allele-positive subsets. For co-occurrence clustering, repertoires with fewer than 30,000 or more than 120,000 public chains were excluded, along with about five repertoires with anomalous nucleotide sharing. Entries here come from immuneACCESS through TCRdb and include only in-frame sequences with V and J called. Some clones fail to appear in such tables; in the studies checked, an unresolved V gene covers under half of the shortfall, and the cause of the remainder is unknown. For V, J and clone size, that table is used; D and trimming come from the DNA. Recorded for this sample are 90,000 to 150,000 clones; 15% to 17% of them occurred a single time. The ten largest clones represent under 2% of the sample.

What the work shows at the level of the full study, not this receptor alone: In vitro tests confirmed that three of the cytomegalovirus-associated TCR beta chains recognize cytomegalovirus antigens. In the study, around 150 TCR beta chains were listed as associated with cytomegalovirus. In a later analysis, HLA-associated TCR beta chains showed more clonal expansion and lower generation probabilities than non-associated chains that were equally common. Sequencing depth was assumed to be roughly uniform across donors in the presence/absence analyses, though that assumption may not hold. In a later analysis, several top co-occurrence clusters were reported to appear linked to parvovirus B19, influenza, CMV and Epstein-Barr virus. When HLA alleles, especially DR and DQ, strongly co-occurred, attributing TCR associations to individual alleles was difficult. The earlier analysis of approximately 590 of the donors excluded roughly 17 rarely observed V segments, including chromosome 9 orphons, because counts were too low. A later analysis found that TCR association rates varied across HLA loci, with DRB1 alleles showing the most associated TCRs and HLA-C alleles the fewest. In a later analysis, most CMV-associated TCR beta chains were found to appear HLA-restricted, with HLA associations seemingly driven largely by CMV exposure. HLA typing was unavailable for some donors at each locus, so association tests used only the typed subset. In a later genetic analysis, a missense DCLRE1C variant was associated with V-gene and J-gene trimming of TCR beta chains, and the association was replicated in an independent cohort. Most TCR sequences were observed very rarely across donors, whereas some public TCRs were present in many individuals. A further reported finding was that TCR beta sequences accurately predicted the HLA-A and HLA-B alleles for most subjects in the first cohort. Cytomegalovirus status was reported to be diagnosed by the classifier with high specificity and sensitivity in both the original and validation cohorts. Correlated functional status among segregating V segments might reflect linkage disequilibrium, but an unknown experimental factor could not be ruled out. In a later genetic analysis, fewer N-insertions in productive TCRs were reported among donors in an Asian-associated ancestry cluster than the roughly 700-donor mean. In a later analysis, around 15,000 TCR beta sequences were associated with specific HLA alleles at a false discovery rate of 0.05. According to the authors, the approach could potentially be generalized to other disease states and immunological phenotypes. For the cohort, immune exposure information was limited to CMV serostatus. Some IMGT-functional V segments, including TRBV6-2 and TRBV6-3, could not be told apart with the 87-base-pair reads, so those segments were excluded. The sequencing pipeline was judged likely to have produced a cluster of highly shared sequence variants as a technical artifact. In an earlier analysis of around 600 of the donors, most TCR beta V segments were observed in productive rearrangements about 87% or about 30% of the time, broadly matching IMGT annotations. Only TCR beta chains were sequenced in this cohort, and the absence of alpha or paired-chain data limited detectable features.

The cohort consisted of 670 or so healthy bone marrow donors. All cohort members were sampled while nominally healthy, although unrecorded immune exposures were likely present. The donor tested CMV seronegative and was one of the 352 seronegative cohort members. Each donor provided a peripheral blood sample, and peripheral blood mononuclear cells were used for TCR beta sequencing. The Qiagen DNeasy Blood Extraction Kit was used to extract genomic DNA from the blood cell samples. The CDR3 runs 14 residues from the cysteine to the phenylalanine. Only the CDR3 part of the read is kept: 42 bases, read in frame from the first base. A remark on this clone: Its target antigen remains unknown. Base-call qualities are not available, and no considerably larger clone is one nucleotide away.

The material sequenced was PBMCs. The rearranged segments are TRBV21-1 and TRBJ2-7; the table's D call, TRBD1, has no DNA check behind it. TRBV21-1 is annotated as a pseudogene. This TCR was recovered from a woman in her late teens or twenties in good health and CMV-seronegative. The base sequence is TGTGCCAGCAGGGGACATCCGAGCTCCTACGAGCAGTACTTC. Its translation is CASRGHPSSYEQYF.